This section outlines one T cell receptor beta chain sequence together with its context. What antigen it recognizes has not been identified. Within one base of it there is no much larger clone, and no base qualities were kept. This record belongs to a study of graft-versus-host responses after intestinal transplantation (dated by TCRdb to about 2021). Describing the broader study: Recipients received multivisceral, liver-intestinal, or isolated intestinal transplants. Of the roughly 25 intestinal transplant recipients enrolled in the cohort, one of whom was a retransplant, 3 patients without pretransplant specimens were excluded. A peak of at least 4% donor T cells among recipient peripheral blood mononuclear cells was the definition used for donor T cell macrochimerism. Rather than going through the commercial service, samples from a few later patients were sequenced in-house on an Illumina MiSeq and processed with MiXCR. Every recipient was given anti-thymocyte globulin induction, then maintenance tacrolimus and steroids for approximately 3 years. To identify alloreactive clones, pre-transplant mixed lymphocyte reaction products were sequenced and compared with unstimulated pre-transplant donor and recipient T cells. Graft-versus-host and host-versus-graft alloreactive T cell clones were tracked in the graft, circulation and bone marrow after intestinal transplantation using bulk TCR-beta CDR3 sequencing.

Study-wide findings and limitations: GvH clones were detected in recipient bone marrow, and some appeared earlier in ileal mucosa or blood, consistent with an intestinal mucosal origin. Early after transplant, peak levels of circulating GvH clones were found to be associated with declines in HvG clones. The conclusions were limited by the relatively low number and heterogeneity of the intestinal transplant patients. Patients with donor T cell macrochimerism had high GvH to HvG T cell clonal ratios in their allografts.

The library came from the immunoSEQ multiplex PCR assay. For most patients, genomic DNA was isolated with the Qiagen DNeasy Blood and Tissue Kit and shipped frozen to Adaptive Biotechnologies for TCR sequencing. For most patients, high-throughput TCR-beta CDR3 sequencing of genomic DNA was performed by Adaptive Biotechnologies. The study's processing was this. TCR sequencing data were retrieved from Adaptive's ImmunoSEQ software for roughly 20 patients, whereas three other patients were processed with MiXCR and VDJtools. To correct CD4 versus CD8 sorting errors, sequences present in both subsets at a frequency ratio below 5:1 were removed. CDR3 nucleotide sequences shared between donor and recipient were removed because their origin could not be assigned. To be classed as alloreactive, a clone needed at least 2-fold expansion over unstimulated cells and a minimum CFSE-low frequency of 0.002% (template counts) or 0.001% (read counts). Clones detected in sequenced pre-transplant spleen, lymph node, or MLR CFSE-low populations of the donor or recipient were defined as mappable. The cumulative frequency of alloreactive clones was calculated as a percentage of all sequences, weighted by copy number. TCRdb provides this immuneACCESS table in a form limited to in-frame rearrangements. Some clones are lacking; in checked studies, under half of them reflect an unresolved V gene, and why the rest are absent is not known. V and J calls and clone size are as listed in that table; D and trimming were resolved from the DNA. Here the sample has approximately 85,000 clones; 80% to 95% occur a single time. 7.6% of the sample lies in the top ten.

Sample time point, as interpreted from the label and publication: cells obtained before transplantation from donor or recipient. CD3+CD4+ and CD3+CD8+ populations were FACS-sorted from unstimulated pre-transplant donor and recipient cells taken from spleen or lymph nodes. CDR1 is given as SGHTA and CDR2 as FQGTGA, both from the germline V gene. V loses 6 bases at its end and J loses 9 bases; junction bases beyond the gene matches: 11. From the cysteine through the phenylalanine, the CDR3 covers 15 amino acids. This entry keeps only the CDR3 DNA: 45 bases, framed from base 1. Specimen: unstimulated CD8+ T cells sorted from spleen or lymph node cells, collected before transplant. This receptor chain uses TRBV7-3 and TRBJ1-6, and 7 junction bases match TRBD1. The clonotype originates from a human donor who was the organ donor for an intestinal transplant. The nucleotide sequence reads TGTGCCAGCAGTCCGACCGGGACAGAGCTTTCACCCCTCCACTTT. It encodes CASSPTGTELSPLHF.